This note documents a single T cell receptor beta chain sequence. The data were taken from a study of blood T cell repertoires in COVID-19. Looking at the study overall: Donors in the United States, Italy and Spain gave samples during acute or convalescent COVID-19. The cDNA or gDNA used as material had been derived from T cells, B-cell-depleted T cells, or PBMCs.

Per the original methods: For nucleated cells, counts were estimated from reference gene primer amplification. The table came from immunoSEQ multiplex PCR; TCRdb's copy has only in-frame clones and leaves some out. Clone size and the V and J calls come from that table; the DNA yielded D and trimming. Of 60,000 to 100,000 clones in the sample, around 90% are singletons; the top ten hold approximately 4.4%. Trimming left V 2 bases short and J 0 bases short, with 14 bases between. The CDR3 contains 18 residues. The germline V gene has CDR1 MDHEN and CDR2 SYDVKM. The sequence derives from a man in his fifties or sixties with active COVID-19. The chain uses TRBV28 and TRBJ1-6; D is ambiguous. Sequencing input: peripheral blood. CDR3 region: CASSLALSGLSYNSPLHF. CDR3 nucleotide sequence: TGTGCCAGCAGTTTAGCCTTGTCAGGCCTCTCCTATAATTCACCCCTCCACTTT.